The 22 T cell receptor beta chains listed next were all sequenced from one sample in a study of Graves' ophthalmopathy and Graves' hyperthyroidism. From RNA, the CDR3 regions of TCR beta chains were amplified and sequenced. After a first-round RT-PCR with HTBI primers, a second-round multiplex PCR was run. TCRdb analysed the multiplex PCR reads with MiXCR anew, one entry per CDR3 protein. The data show hundreds of thousands of distinct CDR3 sequences, with over 40% seen just once and 3% to 3.5% held by the top ten. Sequenced material: peripheral blood. Receptors originate from an adult man with Graves' ophthalmopathy.

This clonotype was found once. This chain connects TRBV10-3 to TRBJ1-3, with TRBD1 matching 10 bases. This CDR3 is built from 14 residues. Germline CDR1 reads ENHRY; CDR2 reads SYGVKD. Losses at the gene ends were 11 bases for V and 3 bases for J; bases not matched to a gene: 7. CDR3 sequence (DNA): TGTGCCGCAGAGGGACAGGGGTTTGGAAACACCATATATTTT. It yields the protein CAAEGQGFGNTIYF.

This clonotype was observed many times. V gene TRBV19 combines with J gene TRBJ1-3; D uncertain. CDR1 is LNHDA, CDR2 SQIVND, per germline (reference sequence). The CDR3 has 14 amino acids. V was clipped by 3 bases and J by 3 bases, with 9 bases between them. The CDR3, as DNA: TGTGCCAGTAGTATTGCAAACCTTGGAAACACCATATATTTT. It codes for CASSIANLGNTIYF.

The chain carries TRBV15 and TRBJ2-3; TRBD1 or TRBD2 may be the D gene (5 bases each). There are 14 residues in the CDR3. Germline V CDR1 and CDR2: LNHNV, YYDKDF (reference sequence). V was trimmed by 1 base and J by 5 bases, leaving 10 bases between them. CDR3 sequence (DNA): TGTGCCACCAGCAGAGGGGTTGGGGGAGATACGCAGTATTTT. It encodes CATSRGVGGDTQYF.

This clonotype was seen repeatedly, ten times or more. V is TRBV15 and J is TRBJ2-5, with TRBD1 identical over 9 bases. CDR3 size: 16 residues. Trimming cost V 3 bases and J 5 bases; bases outside gene matches: 10. Germline V gene sequence: CDR1 LNHNV, CDR2 YYDKDF (reference sequence). The CDR3 region has the DNA TGTGCCACCAGCAGTGGGACAGGGCCCTCGGTGGAGACCCAGTACTTC. Its translation: CATSSGTGPSVETQYF.

The V call is TRBV2, the J call TRBJ1-2; TRBD1 agrees at 10 bases. The CDR3 sequence is 11 residues long. The trim removed 6 bases at V and 13 bases at J, leaving 5 bases unmatched. CDR1 and CDR2 from the germline V gene are SNHLY and FYNNEI. The CDR3 nucleotides are TGTGCCAGCAGACCGGGACAGGGGTTCACCTTC. It codes for CASRPGQGFTF.

This clonotype was seen more than once but under ten times. V gene TRBV12-3 or TRBV12-4 combines with J gene TRBJ2-2; D gene unclear. The germline V and J ends were trimmed by 6 bases and 4 bases, with 18 bases remaining between them. The CDR3 totals 16 residues. In nucleotides, the CDR3 is TGTGCCAGCAGCCAAGTTTTAGGCAGCCCCACCGGGGAGCTGTTTTTT. Its translation is CASSQVLGSPTGELFF.

This clonotype has at least ten counts. The chain is built from TRBV7-9 and TRBJ2-7; D is uncertain. Germline values: CDR1 SEHNR, CDR2 FQNEAQ (reference sequence). The length of the CDR3 is 12 residues. V was trimmed by 2 bases and J by 7 bases, leaving 9 bases between them. CDR3 DNA sequence: TGTGCCAGCAGCTTAAATTCGAGGGAGCAGTACTTC. This codes for CASSLNSREQYF.

Ten or more counts support this clonotype. This chain uses TRBV5-4 with TRBJ1-6; D is possibly TRBD1 (5 bases). In germline, CDR1 is SGHNT, CDR2 YYREEE (reference sequence). Trimming left V 0 bases short and J 6 bases short, with 7 bases between. The CDR3 contains 14 residues. CDR3 nucleotides: TGTGCCAGCAGCTTGGACAGGTCTAATTCACCCCTCCACTTT. Protein product: CASSLDRSNSPLHF.

This clonotype was detected once. This chain connects TRBV7-9 to TRBJ1-2; D ambiguous. Germline V gene sequence: CDR1 SEHNR, CDR2 FQNEAQ (reference sequence). Trimming took off 3 bases at V and 3 bases at J, with 11 bases between the two ends. There are 14 residues in the CDR3. In nucleotides, the CDR3 is TGTGCCAGCAGCTTTTTTCCACAGTACTATGGCTACACCTTC. Translating it yields CASSFFPQYYGYTF.

The sample holds many counts of this clonotype. The rearrangement joins TRBV7-9 to TRBJ1-1, with D unresolved. Germline lookup yields CDR1 SEHNR and CDR2 FQNEAQ (reference sequence). With 2 bases removed from V and 5 bases from J, the gap between germline ends came to 6 bases. The CDR3 consists of 12 residues. The CDR3 protein is CASSLRSTEAFF. The CDR3 nucleotides read TGTGCCAGCAGCTTAAGGAGTACTGAAGCTTTCTTT.

J is TRBJ2-5 and V is TRBV20-1, with no clear D. This CDR3 is built from 11 residues. The germline V gene encodes CDR1 DFQATT and CDR2 SNEGSKA (reference sequence). With 3 bases removed from V and 7 bases from J, the gap between germline ends came to 9 bases. The CDR3 sequence: CSARGLGTQYF. CDR3 DNA: TGCAGTGCTAGGGGCCTAGGGACCCAGTACTTC.

At least ten counts were recorded for this clonotype. V usage is TRBV15 and J usage is TRBJ1-2, with D tentatively TRBD1 (6 bases). Per germline, CDR1 LNHNV and CDR2 YYDKDF (reference sequence). The CDR3 length is 15 residues. The V end was cut by 3 bases, the J end by 8 bases, with 19 bases between. CDR3 in amino acids: CATSSDGQFYAGYTF. CDR3 bases: TGTGCCACCAGCAGTGATGGACAGTTTTATGCGGGCTACACCTTC. Together with reference TRBV15 and TRBJ1-2, the CDR3 gives the full variable domain: DAMVIQNPRYQVTQFGKPVTLSCSQTLNHNVMYWYQQKSSQAPKLLFHYYDKDFNNEADTPDNFQSRRPNTSFCFLDIRSPGLGDTAMYLCATSSDGQFYAGYTFGSGTRLTVV.

The J gene is TRBJ1-2, the V gene TRBV25-1; D is possibly TRBD1 (6 bases). CDR1 is MGHDK, CDR2 SYGVNS, per germline. V was shortened by 3 bases and J by 7 bases, with 6 bases between the two germline ends. The CDR3 runs to 11 residues. The CDR3 region is CASSEGAGYTF. In DNA, the CDR3 is TGTGCCAGCAGTGAGGGGGCTGGCTACACCTTC.

Details on this clonotype: A read error may account for a junction end that differs from germline. V is TRBV7-2 and J is TRBJ2-2; TRBD2 might be the D (5 bases). The germline gives CDR1 SGHTA, CDR2 FQGNSA. The CDR3 length is 15 residues. The CDR3 sequence is CASSLVVYSTGELLF. CDR3 DNA: TGTGCCAGCAGCTTAGTTGTCTACTCGACCGGGGAGCTGCTTTTT.

This clonotype has a count of ten or more. The J gene is TRBJ2-2, the V gene TRBV2; D perhaps matches TRBD2 (6 bases). Germline CDR1 is SNHLY and CDR2 is FYNNEI. The V gene lost 5 bases and the J gene lost 2 bases, with 12 bases spanning the gap. The CDR3 covers 15 residues. For the CDR3, the DNA is TGTGCCAGCAGTCCGTTGGGAGGTAACACCGGGGAGCTGTTTTTT. This translates into CASSPLGGNTGELFF.

This clonotype was detected many times. The rearrangement joins TRBV12-3 or TRBV12-4 to TRBJ2-5, with D perhaps matching TRBD1 or TRBD2 (5 bases each). The CDR3 loop spans 14 amino acids. Trimming shortened V by 4 bases and J by 11 bases, and 20 bases separated the two germline ends. CDR3 protein: CASSSGTAYLGQYF. The CDR3 DNA follows: TGTGCCAGCAGTTCAGGGACGGCTTATTTGGGTCAGTACTTC.

The chain employs TRBV6-5 and TRBJ1-4; possibly TRBD1 for D (6 bases). CDR1 and CDR2 (germline): MNHEY, SVGAGI. V lost 0 bases, J lost 4 bases, and 9 bases lay in between. There are 15 residues in the CDR3. The CDR3 DNA sequence: TGTGCCAGCAGTTACTCTGGACAGTTTAATGAAAAACTGTTTTTT. Residues: CASSYSGQFNEKLFF.

This clonotype was recorded many times. The chain joins TRBV7-9 to TRBJ2-5; D is possibly TRBD2 (5 bases). CDR3 size: 17 residues. With 5 bases removed from V and 3 bases from J, the gap between germline ends came to 22 bases. Germline V CDR1 and CDR2: SEHNR, FQNEAQ (reference sequence). CDR3 sequence: CASSTMVAGGYKETQYF. Written as DNA, the CDR3 is TGTGCCAGCAGCACAATGGTGGCGGGCGGTTACAAAGAGACCCAGTACTTC. The full variable domain, with the rest looked up from reference TRBV7-9 and TRBJ2-5, is DTGVSQNPRHKITKRGQNVTFRCDPISEHNRLYWYRQTLGQGPEFLTYFQNEAQLEKSRLLSDRFSAERPKGSFSTLEIQRTEQGDSAMYLCASSTMVAGGYKETQYFGPGTRLLVL.

This clonotype was detected many times. CDR3 sequence reads: CARLGRETQYF. The CDR3 nucleotides read TGTGCAAGACTAGGGAGGGAGACCCAGTACTTC. The chain couples TRBV6-4 to TRBJ2-5; tentatively, D is TRBD2 (6 bases). The CDR3 runs to 11 residues. From germline, CDR1 is MRHNA and CDR2 SNTAGT.

This clonotype has ten or more counts. The chain is built from TRBV4-2 and TRBJ1-1; D is unresolved. CDR1 and CDR2 (germline): LGHNA, YNFKEQ. V was pared by 1 base and J by 3 bases, with 9 bases between. The CDR3 contains 14 residues. This CDR3 reads CASSQVSLDTEAFF. The CDR3 coding sequence is TGTGCCAGCAGCCAAGTTAGCTTGGACACTGAAGCTTTCTTT.

The V and J genes are TRBV20-1 and TRBJ2-5; 10 bases are a match to TRBD2. V was pared by 5 bases and J by 9 bases, with 21 bases of the junction left unmatched. This CDR3 region has 17 residues. Germline V gene data show CDR1 as DFQATT and CDR2 as SNEGSKA (reference sequence). CDR3 residues: CSAPRTQREGPSEAQYF. CDR3 DNA sequence: TGCAGTGCTCCGCGAACCCAGCGGGAGGGCCCGAGTGAGGCCCAGTACTTC.

This clonotype was observed many times. The chain is built from TRBV7-2 and TRBJ2-7, with D perhaps matching TRBD2 (5 bases). The CDR3 totals 14 residues. Trimming shortened V by 5 bases and J by 2 bases, and 13 bases separated the two germline ends. Germline assignment: CDR1 SGHTA and CDR2 FQGNSA. The CDR3 DNA follows: TGTGCCAGCAGCCCCTCGGCGGGCCCCTACGAGCAGTACTTC. Translation gives CASSPSAGPYEQYF.